This T cell receptor (beta chain) derives from a study of blood T cells in healthy people across ages. The CDR3 has 14 amino acids. V shed 6 bases and J 3 bases; nucleotides not matched to a gene: 10. CDR1 DFQATT and CDR2 SNEGSKA come from the germline V gene (reference sequence). A J-beta primer mix and a sample-barcoded 5' primer were used in a second PCR of roughly 7 to 12 cycles. TCRdb redid the calling of the 5' RACE reads with MiXCR, one entry per CDR3 protein. The table shows 1.8 million or so distinct CDR3 sequences, with roughly 43% occurring only once. Sequences were obtained from blood. The chain has TRBV20-1 and TRBJ1-1, with 7 bases lining up with TRBD1. This clonotype originated in a human donor in good health. CDR3 amino acids: CSADAGQRDTEAFF. The CDR3 region has the DNA TGCAGTGCCGACGCGGGACAGAGAGACACTGAAGCTTTCTTT.